The 7 T cell receptor beta chains reported below all come from one sample, sequenced in a study of blood T cells in healthy people across ages (dated by TCRdb to about 2015). The library came from 5' RACE. The run used an Illumina HiSeq 2500. A second PCR of 7 to 11 cycles was performed with a sample-barcoded 5' primer and a J-beta primer mix. The public reads were reanalyzed by TCRdb: fastp trimming at Q25, MiXCR alignment, in-frame beta chains only. When rows share a CDR3 protein, they turn into one entry using the most common DNA and genes. Present in this sample are around 1.5 million distinct CDR3 sequences, approximately 42% of which were seen just once. 7.9% of the sample comes from the top ten. The specimen sequenced was blood. All receptors come from a woman younger than 35 in good health.

The sample holds a few counts of this clonotype. V gene TRBV2 combines with J gene TRBJ1-2, with a weak D call TRBD1 (5 bases). Germline CDR1 is SNHLY and CDR2 is FYNNEI. Trimming removed 6 bases at V and 3 bases at J, with 11 bases between. The CDR3 has 13 amino acids. CDR3 region: CASSMGPYYGYTF. As DNA, the CDR3 is TGTGCCAGCAGCATGGGGCCTTACTATGGCTACACCTTC.

The chain employs TRBV20-1 and TRBJ1-1; TRBD1 might be the D (6 bases). Trimming cost V 6 bases and J 0 bases, with 17 bases left between them. In germline, CDR1 is DFQATT, CDR2 SNEGSKA (reference sequence). This CDR3 is 15 amino acids long. The CDR3 region is CSAPDGGSMNTEAFF. CDR3 nucleotide sequence: TGCAGTGCCCCTGACGGGGGCAGCATGAACACTGAAGCTTTCTTT.

This chain connects TRBV7-9 to TRBJ2-3; unclear D gene. Trimming shortened V by 1 base and J by 3 bases, and 11 bases separated the two germline ends. The CDR3 covers 15 residues. Germline CDR1 and CDR2: SEHNR and FQNEAQ (reference sequence). In DNA, the CDR3 is TGTGCCAGCAGCTTAGGTTCAGGAAAGACAGATACGCAGTATTTT. Protein product: CASSLGSGKTDTQYF.

The chain joins TRBV29-1 to TRBJ2-7, with D possibly matching TRBD2 (5 bases). CDR1 is SQVTM, CDR2 ANQGSEA, per germline. Trimming pared 1 base from V and 3 bases from J, leaving 7 bases between. This CDR3 contains 12 residues. The CDR3: CSVEAGNYEQYF. The CDR3 DNA reads TGCAGCGTTGAAGCGGGGAACTACGAGCAGTACTTC.

This clonotype was seen a handful of times. The chain uses TRBV29-1 and TRBJ2-1; D may be TRBD2 (5 bases). The CDR3 totals 13 residues. Trimming shortened V by 2 bases and J by 3 bases, and 8 bases separated the two germline ends. Germline CDR1 is SQVTM and CDR2 is ANQGSEA. CDR3 protein: CSVEQDFYNEQFF. CDR3 bases: TGCAGCGTTGAACAGGACTTCTACAATGAGCAGTTCTTC.

This clonotype was detected only a few times. The CDR3, as DNA: TGTGCCAGCAGCCCTCAAGGGAGGGGCAGCTTTAACACTGAAGCTTTCTTT. It codes for CASSPQGRGSFNTEAFF. The chain uses TRBV7-9 and TRBJ1-1; weak D call: TRBD1 (5 bases). Trimming stripped 5 bases from V and 2 bases from J, with 21 bases between. In germline, CDR1 is SEHNR, CDR2 FQNEAQ (reference sequence). The CDR3 runs 17 residues. Drawing the rest from reference TRBV7-9 and TRBJ1-1, the complete variable domain is DTGVSQNPRHKITKRGQNVTFRCDPISEHNRLYWYRQTLGQGPEFLTYFQNEAQLEKSRLLSDRFSAERPKGSFSTLEIQRTEQGDSAMYLCASSPQGRGSFNTEAFFGQGTRLTVV.

This clonotype was seen only a few times. This chain uses TRBV29-1 with TRBJ1-1, with TRBD1 identical over 8 bases. This CDR3 has 14 amino acids. V shed 7 bases, J shed 3 bases, and the junction held 10 bases outside the gene matches. CDR1 is SQVTM, CDR2 ANQGSEA, per germline. Written as DNA, the CDR3 is TGCAGCGGGAACAGGGGGAAGATGGACACTGAAGCTTTCTTT. Its translation: CSGNRGKMDTEAFF.